This T cell receptor beta chain was identified in a study of regulatory T cells in long-lasting Graves disease. Relying on iRepertoire HTBI primers and Arm-PCR of CDR3 regions, the team built TCR beta libraries. TCRdb called the multiplex PCR reads again in MiXCR, with one record for every CDR3 protein. The table lists roughly 220,000 distinct CDR3 sequences, around 19% of them singletons. Time point indicated: newly diagnosed GD, antithyroid drugs for less than 3 months. PBMCs were the source of the RNA used for TCR sequencing. Germline V gives CDR1 MNHNS, CDR2 SASEGT. V dropped 3 bases and J dropped 2 bases, with 9 bases sitting between them. The CDR3 loop spans 14 amino acids. There are many counts of this clonotype. Its cognate antigen is unknown. Study results and limitations: Sharing of public clonotypes was greater in persistent patients (over 2,500) than in new patients (about 970). Gene preferences differed: TRBV28, TRBJ1-2, TRBJ2-5 in persistent cases.

This TCR derives from a female donor with Graves disease. The chain is built from TRBV6-1 and TRBJ2-3, with D maybe TRBD1 (5 bases). The sample consisted of peripheral blood mononuclear cells (PBMCs), taken at new diagnosis, from a patient treated with antithyroid drugs. DNA for the CDR3: TGTGCCAGCAGTGACAGGGCCGCCACAGATACGCAGTATTTT. Its protein product is CASSDRAATDTQYF.